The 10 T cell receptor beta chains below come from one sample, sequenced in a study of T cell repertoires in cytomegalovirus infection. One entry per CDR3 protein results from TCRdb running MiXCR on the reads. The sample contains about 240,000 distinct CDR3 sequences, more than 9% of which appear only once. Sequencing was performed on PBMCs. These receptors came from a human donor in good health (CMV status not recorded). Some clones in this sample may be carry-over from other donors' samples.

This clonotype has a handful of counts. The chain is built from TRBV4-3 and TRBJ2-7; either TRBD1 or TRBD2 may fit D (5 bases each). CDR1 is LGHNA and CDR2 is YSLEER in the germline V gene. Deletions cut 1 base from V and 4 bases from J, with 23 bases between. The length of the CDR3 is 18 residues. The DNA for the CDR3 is TGCGCCAGCAGCCAAGGACCCCGTTTTGGGGGTAGGTTATACGAGCAGTACTTC. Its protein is CASSQGPRFGGRLYEQYF.

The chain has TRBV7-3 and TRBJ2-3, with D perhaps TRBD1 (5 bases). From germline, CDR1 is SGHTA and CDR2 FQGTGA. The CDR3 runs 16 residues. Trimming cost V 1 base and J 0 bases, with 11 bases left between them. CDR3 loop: CASSLIGRASTDTQYF. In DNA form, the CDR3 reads TGTGCCAGCAGCTTAATTGGCAGGGCTAGCACAGATACGCAGTATTTT.

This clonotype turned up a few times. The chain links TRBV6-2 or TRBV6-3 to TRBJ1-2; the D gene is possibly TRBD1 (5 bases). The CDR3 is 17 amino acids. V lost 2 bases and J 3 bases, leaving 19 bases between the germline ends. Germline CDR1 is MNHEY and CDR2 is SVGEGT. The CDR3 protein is CASSYDSPDLTYYGYTF. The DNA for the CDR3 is TGTGCCAGCAGTTACGACAGTCCGGATCTAACCTACTATGGCTACACCTTC.

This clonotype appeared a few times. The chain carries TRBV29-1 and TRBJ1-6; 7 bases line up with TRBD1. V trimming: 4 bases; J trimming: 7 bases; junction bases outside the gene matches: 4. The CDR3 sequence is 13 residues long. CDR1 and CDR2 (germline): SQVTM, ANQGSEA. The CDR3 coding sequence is TGCAGCGTTGGGGAGGGGGCAAATTCACCCCTCCACTTT. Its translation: CSVGEGANSPLHF.

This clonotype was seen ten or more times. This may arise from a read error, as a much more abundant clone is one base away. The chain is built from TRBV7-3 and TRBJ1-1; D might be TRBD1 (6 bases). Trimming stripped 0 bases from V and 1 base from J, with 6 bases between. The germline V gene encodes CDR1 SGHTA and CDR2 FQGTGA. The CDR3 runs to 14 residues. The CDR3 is CASSLTGGNTEAFF. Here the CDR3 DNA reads TGTGCCAGCAGCTTAACAGGGGGGAACACTGAAGCTTTCTTT. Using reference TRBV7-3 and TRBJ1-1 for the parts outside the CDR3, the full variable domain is GAGVSQTPSNKVTEKGKYVELRCDPISGHTALYWYRQSLGQGPEFLIYFQGTGAADDSGLPNDRFFAVRPEGSVSTLKIQRTERGDSAVYLCASSLTGGNTEAFFGQGTRLTVV.

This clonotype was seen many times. Here the CDR3 DNA reads TGTGCCAGCAGCAGACGGGAGGGGTTCTCCTACGAGCAGTACTTC. Translating it yields CASSRREGFSYEQYF. J is TRBJ2-7 and V is TRBV7-2; 8 bases fit TRBD2. The CDR3 is 15 amino acids. Per germline, CDR1 SGHTA and CDR2 FQGNSA. The ends lost 5 bases at V and 0 bases at J; junction bases unmatched: 6. Using reference TRBV7-2 and TRBJ2-7 for the parts outside the CDR3, the full variable domain is GAGVSQSPSNKVTEKGKDVELRCDPISGHTALYWYRQSLGQGLEFLIYFQGNSAPDKSGLPSDRFSAERTGGSVSTLTIQRTQQEDSAVYLCASSRREGFSYEQYFGPGTRLTVT.

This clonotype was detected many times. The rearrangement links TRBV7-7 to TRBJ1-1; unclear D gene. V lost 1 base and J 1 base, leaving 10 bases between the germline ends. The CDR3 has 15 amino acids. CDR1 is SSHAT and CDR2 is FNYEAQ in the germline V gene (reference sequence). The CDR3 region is CASSLGQPSNTEAFF. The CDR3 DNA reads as TGTGCCAGCAGCTTAGGCCAGCCATCGAACACTGAAGCTTTCTTT.

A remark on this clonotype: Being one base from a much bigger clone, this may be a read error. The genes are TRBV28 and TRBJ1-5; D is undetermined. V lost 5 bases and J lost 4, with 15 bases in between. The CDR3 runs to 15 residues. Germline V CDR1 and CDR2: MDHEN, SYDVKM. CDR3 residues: CASSLRVRPNQPQHF. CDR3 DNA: TGTGCCAGCAGTCTTCGGGTCAGACCTAATCAGCCCCAGCATTTT.

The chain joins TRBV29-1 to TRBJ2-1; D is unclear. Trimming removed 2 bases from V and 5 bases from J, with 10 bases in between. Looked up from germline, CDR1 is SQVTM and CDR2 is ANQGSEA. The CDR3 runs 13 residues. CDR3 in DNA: TGCAGCGTTGAACGGCAGATCGACAATGAGCAGTTCTTC. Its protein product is CSVERQIDNEQFF.

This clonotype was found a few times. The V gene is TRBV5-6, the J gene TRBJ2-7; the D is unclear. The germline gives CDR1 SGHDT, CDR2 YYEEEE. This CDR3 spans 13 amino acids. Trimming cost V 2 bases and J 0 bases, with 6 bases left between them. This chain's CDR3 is CASSFPSSYEQYF. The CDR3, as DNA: TGTGCCAGCAGCTTCCCTAGCTCCTACGAGCAGTACTTC.